A selection of T cell receptor beta chains follows, all from one sample in a study of neurological immune-mediated disorders. TCRdb re-analysed the 5' RACE reads in MiXCR, keeping a single row per CDR3 protein. Of 35,000 or so distinct CDR3 sequences listed, roughly 14% are singletons. Material for sequencing was PBMCs. The receptor set was obtained from a woman aged 50 to 60 with HTLV-1-associated myelopathy (HAM/TSP). Both conserved end residues are part of each CDR3. Each record gives: D gene, J gene, V gene, clone size, CDR3 DNA, CDR3 protein. The D gene is left open where the match is weak. Clone sizes are given selectively: once, few, many, or a class where the clone is expanded.

d_call: TRBD1
j_call: TRBJ1-2
v_call: TRBV29-1
clone_size: many
cdr3_nt: TGCAGCGTTGAAGTCCTCGACAGGGGGAACTATGGCTACACCTTC
cdr3_aa: CSVEVLDRGNYGYTF

d_call: NA
j_call: TRBJ2-2
v_call: TRBV6-6
clone_size: NA
cdr3_nt: TGTGCCAGCGGGGAGCTGTTTTTT
cdr3_aa: CASGELFF

d_call: TRBD2
j_call: TRBJ2-7
v_call: TRBV20-1
clone_size: many
cdr3_nt: TGCAGTGCTAGAAGACCCGGACTAGCCGACGAGCAGTACTTC
cdr3_aa: CSARRPGLADEQYF

d_call: TRBD1
j_call: TRBJ2-1
v_call: TRBV9
clone_size: many
cdr3_nt: TGTGCCAGCAGCGGAGGCCAGGGGGTCTGGAGAACCCCCTACAATGAGCAGTTCTTC
cdr3_aa: CASSGGQGVWRTPYNEQFF

d_call: TRBD1
j_call: TRBJ1-2
v_call: TRBV7-9
clone_size: medium-sized
cdr3_nt: TGTGCCAGCAGCTCCATGGGACAGACGGGGGCCTATGGCTACACCTTC
cdr3_aa: CASSSMGQTGAYGYTF

d_call: NA
j_call: TRBJ2-7
v_call: TRBV7-6
clone_size: many
cdr3_nt: TGTGCCAGCAGCTCGGAGGGGGGATTTTCCTACGAGCAGTACTTC
cdr3_aa: CASSSEGGFSYEQYF

d_call: NA
j_call: TRBJ2-3
v_call: TRBV28
clone_size: many
cdr3_nt: TGTGCCAGCAGTTTTAGAAGTATCCTCACAGATACGCAGTATTTT
cdr3_aa: CASSFRSILTDTQYF

d_call: NA
j_call: TRBJ1-2
v_call: TRBV3-1
clone_size: many
cdr3_nt: TGTGCCAGCAGCATTAAGAACTATGGCTACACCTTC
cdr3_aa: CASSIKNYGYTF

d_call: TRBD1
j_call: TRBJ2-2
v_call: TRBV7-7
clone_size: many
cdr3_nt: TGTGCTAGCAGCTTAGACAGGGGGCGCACCGGGGAGCTGTTTTTT
cdr3_aa: CASSLDRGRTGELFF

d_call: NA
j_call: TRBJ2-1
v_call: TRBV20-1
clone_size: many
cdr3_nt: TGCAGTGCTGCGCGTGGGGGGAACCCTGACAATGAGCAGTTCTTC
cdr3_aa: CSAARGGNPDNEQFF

d_call: NA
j_call: TRBJ1-2
v_call: TRBV12-3/TRBV12-4
clone_size: NA
cdr3_nt: TGTGCCAGCAGTTTATTAAGCAATGGCTACAGCTTC
cdr3_aa: CASSLLSNGYSF

d_call: TRBD2
j_call: TRBJ2-2
v_call: TRBV9
clone_size: many
cdr3_nt: TGTGCCAGCGGGACTAGCGGGTCGAACACCGGGGAGCTGTTTTTT
cdr3_aa: CASGTSGSNTGELFF

d_call: NA
j_call: TRBJ1-1
v_call: TRBV20-1
clone_size: many
cdr3_nt: TGCAGTGCTGATATAGGTCGCACTGAAGCTTTCTTT
cdr3_aa: CSADIGRTEAFF

d_call: TRBD1
j_call: TRBJ1-6
v_call: TRBV20-1
clone_size: many
cdr3_nt: TGCAGTGCCACGAACTCACAGGGGAGCTCCTATAATTCACCCCTCCACTTT
cdr3_aa: CSATNSQGSSYNSPLHF

d_call: TRBD1
j_call: TRBJ2-1
v_call: TRBV7-2
clone_size: many
cdr3_nt: TGTGCCAGCAGCTCAACAGGGGTCTCCTACAATGAGCAGTTCTTC
cdr3_aa: CASSSTGVSYNEQFF

d_call: TRBD1
j_call: TRBJ2-5
v_call: TRBV7-9
clone_size: NA
cdr3_nt: TGTGCCAGCAGCTTAAACCTACAGACAGGGCCAGAGACCCATTACTTC
cdr3_aa: CASSLNLQTGPETHYF

d_call: NA
j_call: TRBJ2-5
v_call: TRBV18
clone_size: NA
cdr3_nt: TGTGCCAGCTCACTACTAGGGGTGAGCCAAGATACCCAGTACTTC
cdr3_aa: CASSLLGVSQDTQYF

d_call: NA
j_call: TRBJ1-2
v_call: TRBV10-3
clone_size: many
cdr3_nt: TGTGCCTCCCTAGAGGGGAGAAGTGGCTACACCTTC
cdr3_aa: CASLEGRSGYTF

d_call: TRBD2
j_call: TRBJ2-1
v_call: TRBV7-3
clone_size: many
cdr3_nt: TGTGCCAGCAGTTTAGCGGGAAACCCCTCCTACAATGAGCAGTTCTTC
cdr3_aa: CASSLAGNPSYNEQFF

d_call: TRBD2
j_call: TRBJ2-2
v_call: TRBV9
clone_size: many
cdr3_nt: TGTGCCAGCAGAACGACGGGAGGAACCGGGGAGCTGTTTTTT
cdr3_aa: CASRTTGGTGELFF

d_call: TRBD2
j_call: TRBJ2-3
v_call: TRBV7-2
clone_size: few
cdr3_nt: TGTGCCAGCAGACAAAGCGGGGGGGGCACAGATACGCAGTATTTT
cdr3_aa: CASRQSGGGTDTQYF

d_call: TRBD2
j_call: TRBJ2-1
v_call: TRBV20-1
clone_size: few
cdr3_nt: TGCAGTGCGAGTGGGCGGGGGGGGTATGAGCAGTTCTTC
cdr3_aa: CSASGRGGYEQFF

d_call: TRBD1
j_call: TRBJ2-2
v_call: TRBV24-1
clone_size: many
cdr3_nt: TGTGCCACCAGTGATTTGCAGCGGACAGGGGGGCCTCGGAACACCGGGGAGCTGTTTTTT
cdr3_aa: CATSDLQRTGGPRNTGELFF

d_call: NA
j_call: TRBJ2-7
v_call: TRBV7-6
clone_size: many
cdr3_nt: TGTGCCAGCAGCAACTACGGGACTGGGGAGCAGTACTTC
cdr3_aa: CASSNYGTGEQYF

d_call: NA
j_call: TRBJ2-1
v_call: TRBV10-3
clone_size: many
cdr3_nt: TGTGCCATCAGTGACAGGGGTGGCTCCTACAATGAGCAGTTCTTC
cdr3_aa: CAISDRGGSYNEQFF

d_call: NA
j_call: TRBJ1-1
v_call: TRBV18
clone_size: many
cdr3_nt: TGTGCCAGCTCACTTGAACACTTGAACACTGAAGCTTTCTTT
cdr3_aa: CASSLEHLNTEAFF

d_call: NA
j_call: TRBJ2-1
v_call: TRBV20-1
clone_size: NA
cdr3_nt: TGCAGTGCTAGAGATAGGGGGGGGCGGAATGCGCAGTTCTTC
cdr3_aa: CSARDRGGRNAQFF

d_call: NA
j_call: TRBJ2-2
v_call: TRBV4-3
clone_size: many
cdr3_nt: TGCGCCAGCAGCCCAAGTATTCGAGCCTTATCCACCGGGGAGCTGTTTTTT
cdr3_aa: CASSPSIRALSTGELFF

d_call: TRBD1
j_call: TRBJ1-2
v_call: TRBV20-1
clone_size: many
cdr3_nt: TGCAGTGCTGGCGAGACAGGGATTCACTATGGCTACACCTTC
cdr3_aa: CSAGETGIHYGYTF